The rows below give T cell receptor beta chains drawn from one sample of a study of cytomegalovirus exposure and HLA in healthy donors. TCRdb keeps only in-frame clones here, not all; method: immunoSEQ multiplex PCR. The sample includes under 75,000 clones, 90% to 96% of them seen just once. Sequenced input: PBMCs. All receptors derive from a woman aged 18-29 years in good health and CMV-seronegative. Each CDR3 is given with its conserved first and last residue. D genes are given only for firm matches.

TRBV7-9,TRBJ1-5,TRBD1,TGTGCCAGCAGCCCAGGACAGGGCAATCAGCCCCAGCATTTT,CASSPGQGNQPQHF
TRBV18,TRBJ2-2,.,TGTGCCAGCTCACCGCGTGGGCAGGGGTCAACCGGGGAGCTGTTTTTT,CASSPRGQGSTGELFF
TRBV10-3,TRBJ2-7,TRBD2,TGTGCCACCGGGGGGGCGGGATCCTACGAGCAGTACTTC,CATGGAGSYEQYF
TRBV4-3,TRBJ2-5,TRBD1,TGCGCCAGCAGCCGAGGGGGCCTGGGGGAGACCCAGTACTTC,CASSRGGLGETQYF
TRBV9,TRBJ1-4,.,TGTGCCAGCAGCCCCAGGTCAAGGCCCCTCGAGGGTGAAAAACTGTTTTTT,CASSPRSRPLEGEKLFF
TRBV10-3,TRBJ2-3,.,TGTGCCATCAGTGATGACCTCCGGCGGGGTTACAGCACAGATACGCAGTATTTT,CAISDDLRRGYSTDTQYF
TRBV18,TRBJ1-1,.,TGTGCCAGCTCCCCCCCCTCTCGGGCTGAAGCTTTCTTT,CASSPPSRAEAFF
TRBV7-6,TRBJ2-3,TRBD2,TGTGGCAGCAGCTTAGAGGGAGGGATCTCTTGGACAGATACGCAGTATTTT,CGSSLEGGISWTDTQYF
TRBV2,TRBJ2-7,.,TGTGCCAGCAGTGTGGGGAGGATCATGACCTACGAGCAGTACTTC,CASSVGRIMTYEQYF
TRBV28,TRBJ1-2,TRBD1,TGTGCCAGCAGCCAAGGGGGCGGTGGCTACACCTTC,CASSQGGGGYTF
TRBV9,TRBJ1-1,.,TGTGCCTCATCACGGGAGAGCCCGAACACTGAAGCTTTCTTT,CASSRESPNTEAFF
TRBV7-3,TRBJ2-1,TRBD2,TGTGCCAGCAGCTTAGGGACTACCACCAATGAGCAGTTCTTC,CASSLGTTTNEQFF